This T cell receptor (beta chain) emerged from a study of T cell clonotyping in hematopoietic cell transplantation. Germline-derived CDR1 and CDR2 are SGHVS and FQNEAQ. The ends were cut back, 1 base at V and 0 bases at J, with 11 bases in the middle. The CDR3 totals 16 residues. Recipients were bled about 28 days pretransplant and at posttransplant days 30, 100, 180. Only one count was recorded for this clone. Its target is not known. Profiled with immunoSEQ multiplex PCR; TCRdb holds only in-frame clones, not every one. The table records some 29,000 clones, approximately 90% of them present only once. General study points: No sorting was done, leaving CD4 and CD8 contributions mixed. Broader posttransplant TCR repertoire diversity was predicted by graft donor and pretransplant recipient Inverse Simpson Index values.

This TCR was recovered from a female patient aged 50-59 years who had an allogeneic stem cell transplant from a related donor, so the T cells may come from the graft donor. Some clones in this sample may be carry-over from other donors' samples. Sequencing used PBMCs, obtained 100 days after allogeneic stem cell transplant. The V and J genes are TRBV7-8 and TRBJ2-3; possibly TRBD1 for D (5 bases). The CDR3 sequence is CASSLGSRVSTDTQYF. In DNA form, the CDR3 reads TGTGCCAGCAGCTTAGGATCCAGGGTCAGCACAGATACGCAGTATTTT.